This is a list of T cell receptor beta chains from one sample in a study of T-cell reconstitution after alpha-beta-depleted transplantation in children. Using its own MiXCR run on the PCR reads, TCRdb lists one record per CDR3 protein. Among about 980,000 distinct CDR3 sequences, less than 30% were seen once, and the ten largest hold roughly 28%. The sample was PBMCs, mostly from graft donor cells, taken 360 days after TCRalphabeta/CD19-depleted stem cell transplant. Source of these receptors: a boy in the first two years of life who had a stem cell transplant for SCID, so the T cells may come from the graft donor. Each CDR3 is given without its conserved first and last residue. Size is stated for part of the rows, as once, few or many counts, or as a class when the clone is expanded.

abundance,v_gene,CDR3aa
.,TRBV4-1,ASSQEWGVYEQY
few,TRBV18,ASSPLSGQEAF
.,TRBV19,ASMNSRGGSDEQF
few,TRBV7-2,ASSPLGRITKNIQY
.,TRBV6-2/TRBV6-3,ASSYGGNEQF
.,TRBV11-1,ASSRGAQQGLKSDTQY
.,TRBV27,ASSLKWAPDSNQPQH
once,TRBV3-1,ASTTTGFYRSS
.,TRBV3-1,TSRPASWTSSMVYNEQF
.,TRBV5-1,ASSLVVAIETQY